This T cell receptor beta chain was documented in a study of cytomegalovirus exposure and HLA in healthy donors. Primers: 60 Vbeta forward and 13 Jbeta reverse. Per the study methods: In a later analysis, 60 million to 90 million unique TCR beta chains included roughly 11 million shared by two or more donors. TCRdb's table, derived via immunoSEQ multiplex PCR, lists solely in-frame clones and lacks some. D and trimming were read from the DNA, whereas the V and J calls and clone size are those reported in that table. The table includes around 140,000 clones, over 60% detected once. The germline gives CDR1 SGHNT, CDR2 YYREEE (reference sequence). The junction had 7 bases not matched to a gene; V was cut back by 4 bases and J by 4 bases. This CDR3 contains 15 residues. A remark on this clone: Its target is not known.

Findings and caveats of the study: Association of a missense DCLRE1C variant with TCR beta V- and J-gene trimming was reported in a later analysis.

The receptor's source is a woman aged 18-29 years in good health and CMV-seronegative. The sample taken for sequencing was PBMCs. The chain employs TRBV5-4 and TRBJ1-4, with 7 positions matching TRBD1. CDR3 sequence: CASSPGQASNEKLFF. The CDR3 nucleotides are TGTGCCAGCAGCCCAGGACAGGCCAGTAATGAAAAACTGTTTTTT.